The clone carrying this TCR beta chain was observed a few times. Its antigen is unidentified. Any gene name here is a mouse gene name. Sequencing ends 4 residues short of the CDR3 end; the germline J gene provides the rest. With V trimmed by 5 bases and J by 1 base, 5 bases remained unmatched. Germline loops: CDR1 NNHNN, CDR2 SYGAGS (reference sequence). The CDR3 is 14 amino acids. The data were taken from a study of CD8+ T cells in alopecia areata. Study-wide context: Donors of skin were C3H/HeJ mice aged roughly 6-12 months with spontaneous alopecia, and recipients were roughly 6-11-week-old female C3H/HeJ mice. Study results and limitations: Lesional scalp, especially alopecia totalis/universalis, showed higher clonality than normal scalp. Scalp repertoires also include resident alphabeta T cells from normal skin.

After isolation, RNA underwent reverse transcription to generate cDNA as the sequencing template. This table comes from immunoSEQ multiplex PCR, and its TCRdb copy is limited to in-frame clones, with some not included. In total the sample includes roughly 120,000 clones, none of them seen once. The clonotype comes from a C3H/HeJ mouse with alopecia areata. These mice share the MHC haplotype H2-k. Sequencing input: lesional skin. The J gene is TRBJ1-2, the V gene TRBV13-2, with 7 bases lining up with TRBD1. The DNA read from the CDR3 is TGTGCCAGCGGGGCCGGGACAGAAAACTCC. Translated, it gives CASGAGTENS. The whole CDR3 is CASGAGTENSDYTF.